The rows below give T cell receptor beta chains drawn from one sample of a study of early T cells in non-severe SARS-CoV-2 infection. TCRdb reanalysed the 5' RACE reads using MiXCR and keeps one entry per CDR3 protein. This sample has some 60,000 distinct CDR3 sequences, with roughly a tenth found just once. Specimen: whole blood. All receptors derive from an adult who was a healthcare worker with PCR-confirmed SARS-CoV-2 infection or an uninfected control (not recorded which). The CDR3 runs from the conserved cysteine through the conserved F or W. A D gene is named only where the DNA matches it firmly. Where a row states a size, it is once, few, many or the class of an expanded clone; other rows omit it.

V gene	J gene	CDR3 length	D gene	clone size	CDR3 DNA	CDR3 protein
TRBV6-5	TRBJ1-1	18	TRBD1	many	TGTGCCAGCAGTATGGACAGGGCCCCCCCGGTTCGGAACACTGAAGCTTTCTTT	CASSMDRAPPVRNTEAFF
TRBV3-1	TRBJ1-2	15	-	-	TGTGCCAGCAGCCAAGCACTGATTACTAACTATGGCTACACCTTC	CASSQALITNYGYTF
TRBV10-2	TRBJ1-1	15	TRBD1	-	TGCGCCACACAGGGGGCCACGCTTATGAACACTGAAGCTTTCTTT	CATQGATLMNTEAFF
TRBV13	TRBJ2-1	11	-	many	TGTGCCAGCGCAATTCACAATGAGCAGTTCTTC	CASAIHNEQFF
TRBV20-1	TRBJ2-2	11	-	few	TGCAGTGCCCAGATTGTCGGGGAGCTGTTTTTT	CSAQIVGELFF
TRBV7-3	TRBJ2-3	15	-	few	TGTGCCAGCAGCCCCCGCCCCCGGCGGGCAGATACGCAGTATTTT	CASSPRPRRADTQYF
TRBV5-1	TRBJ1-5	14	-	few	TGCGCCAGCAGCTTTGACGGTGTTGGTCAGCCCCAGCATTTT	CASSFDGVGQPQHF
TRBV2	TRBJ2-3	18	TRBD2	-	TGTGCCAGCAGTGAACACCTGAGACTAGCGGAAAGCACAGATACGCAGTATTTT	CASSEHLRLAESTDTQYF
TRBV24-1	TRBJ1-2	17	TRBD1	medium-sized	TGTGCCACCAGTGATTCCCGAAGGACAGGAGTGTCCTATGGCTACACCTTC	CATSDSRRTGVSYGYTF
TRBV5-1	TRBJ1-2	14	TRBD1	-	TGCGCCAGCAGCCTGACGGGACAGGGTAATGGCTACACCTTC	CASSLTGQGNGYTF
TRBV11-2	TRBJ1-5	13	-	many	TGTGCCAGCAGCTTAGGACAGAGAGAGCCCCAGCATTTT	CASSLGQREPQHF
TRBV6-5	TRBJ1-1	14	-	-	TGTGCCAGCAGTTACGGAGGAATGAACACTGAAGCTTTCTTT	CASSYGGMNTEAFF
TRBV7-3	TRBJ2-3	14	-	-	TGTGCCAGCAGCCAAGGGACTGCCACAGATACGCAGTATTTT	CASSQGTATDTQYF
TRBV6-5	TRBJ2-3	16	-	medium-sized	TGTGCCAGCAGATCCCAAAGAAGGGGCGGCACAGATACGCAGTATTTT	CASRSQRRGGTDTQYF
TRBV20-1	TRBJ1-5	13	TRBD1	-	TGCAGTGTCGAACAGGGGAGCAATCAGCCCCAGCATTTT	CSVEQGSNQPQHF
TRBV14	TRBJ2-3	14	-	-	TGTGCCAGCAGCCCCAATCTAGGCACAGATACGCAGTATTTT	CASSPNLGTDTQYF
TRBV6-4	TRBJ1-1	15	TRBD1	many	TGTGCCAGCAGTGACTCCGGGACAGGGAACACTGAAGCTTTCTTT	CASSDSGTGNTEAFF
TRBV27	TRBJ2-1	13	-	-	TGTGCCAGCAGTCCCATGACAGGCAATGAGCAGTTCTTC	CASSPMTGNEQFF
TRBV11-2	TRBJ1-1	13	-	many	TGTGCCAGCAGCTTAGTCGGGGGCACTGAAGCTTTCTTT	CASSLVGGTEAFF
TRBV7-9	TRBJ1-3	15	-	few	TGTGCCAGCAGCTTCGAGATTCTAGCTGGAAACACCATATATTTT	CASSFEILAGNTIYF
TRBV7-9	TRBJ2-2	13	-	once	TGTGCCAGCAGCTTCGGGGGCGCGGGGGAGCTGTTTTTT	CASSFGGAGELFF
TRBV19	TRBJ2-3	15	TRBD1	many	TGTGCCAGTAGCTACAGGGGTCTCAGCACAGATACGCAGTATTTT	CASSYRGLSTDTQYF
TRBV6-2/TRBV6-3	TRBJ1-6	13	TRBD1	-	TGTGCCAGCAGTGACAGGGGCGATTCACCCCTCCACTTT	CASSDRGDSPLHF
TRBV3-1	TRBJ2-5	13	-	many	TGTGCCAGCAGCCAAGTTCCCGGACTTAACAAGTACTTC	CASSQVPGLNKYF
TRBV4-1	TRBJ2-1	15	TRBD1	many	TGCGCCAGCAGTCCGACAGGGCAGTCCTACAATGAGCAGTTCTTC	CASSPTGQSYNEQFF
TRBV6-1	TRBJ2-3	13	-	many	TGTGCCAGCAGCAAAAGTGGGGGGGATACGCAGTATTTT	CASSKSGGDTQYF
TRBV18	TRBJ2-1	14	-	few	TGTGCCAGCTCACCGGTTGAGGGGGTACGTGAGCAGTTCTTC	CASSPVEGVREQFF
TRBV11-3	TRBJ2-2	15	TRBD2	-	TGTGCCAGCAGCGGGACTAGCGGAGGAGGCGGGGAGCTGTTTTTT	CASSGTSGGGGELFF
TRBV20-1	TRBJ2-1	20	TRBD2	many	TGCAGTGCTAGAGATCTTTTCGGGACTAGCGGGGGCCCAGGGTTGGATGAGCAGTTCTTC	CSARDLFGTSGGPGLDEQFF
TRBV20-1	TRBJ2-2	16	TRBD1	many	TGCAGTGCTAGAGATCAGAGGGCAGGGGGCACCGGGGAGCTGTTTTTT	CSARDQRAGGTGELFF
TRBV6-2/TRBV6-3	TRBJ1-1	14	-	many	TGTGCCACCGATAAAGGGACGGTGAACACTGAAGCTTTCTTT	CATDKGTVNTEAFF
TRBV6-1	TRBJ1-5	15	TRBD1	-	TGTGCCAGCAGGCCCACCGGACAGGGGAATCAGCCCCAGCATTTT	CASRPTGQGNQPQHF
TRBV10-1	TRBJ2-5	17	-	few	TGCGCCAGCAGTGAGTCAGGGGACTCAAACGAGGAAGAGACCCAGTACTTC	CASSESGDSNEEETQYF
TRBV11-1	TRBJ1-1	16	-	-	TGTGCCAGCAGCTCTTCCGGAAGAGACCGATACACTGAAGCTTTCTTT	CASSSSGRDRYTEAFF